A single sample is the source of the 29 T cell receptor beta chains below, sequenced in a study of blood T cell repertoires in COVID-19. Profiling relied on immunoSEQ multiplex PCR, and the TCRdb table lists in-frame clones only, not all of them. This sample yields about 170,000 clones, of which around 90% are seen a single time; roughly 26% belongs to the top ten. Sequencing input: peripheral blood. The receptors shown here come from a man aged 55 to 70 with acute or convalescent COVID-19.

CDR3 sequence: CASSKDRANTEAFF. Here the CDR3 DNA reads TGCGCCAGCAGCAAGGACAGGGCGAACACTGAAGCTTTCTTT. This chain connects TRBV4-1 to TRBJ1-1; 8 nucleotides agree with TRBD1. This CDR3 spans 14 amino acids. CDR1 and CDR2 from the germline V gene are MGHRA and YSYEKL. The J segment lost 1 base and the V segment lost 5 bases, leaving 3 bases of the junction unmatched.

The CDR3 protein is CASRTSTDLAEAFF. The CDR3 DNA reads as TGCGCCAGCAGGACTTCGACGGATCTCGCTGAAGCTTTCTTT. The V gene is TRBV5-1, the J gene TRBJ1-1; D uncertain. V was shortened by 5 bases and J by 6 bases, with 17 bases between the two germline ends. Germline V gene lookup returns CDR1 SGHRS and CDR2 YFSETQ. CDR3 length: 14 residues.

In its sample, this clone was seen a few times. V and J are TRBV5-4 and TRBJ2-3; possibly TRBD2 for D (5 bases). The length of the CDR3 is 15 residues. The germline CDR1 and CDR2 sequences are SGHNT and YYREEE (reference sequence). Trimming stripped 4 bases from V and 8 bases from J, with 20 bases between. CDR3 sequence reads: CASSPRTDSLSTQYF. DNA for the CDR3: TGTGCCAGCAGCCCGAGGACTGATTCGCTTAGTACGCAGTATTTT.

This clone was detected a few times. This chain connects TRBV27 to TRBJ1-3; the D gene is possibly TRBD1 (6 bases). This CDR3 spans 18 amino acids. Germline CDR1 is MNHEY and CDR2 is SMNVEV (reference sequence). V was pared by 3 bases and J by 0 bases, with 18 bases between. The CDR3 is CASSFSGGGPSSGNTIYF. As DNA, the CDR3 is TGTGCCAGCAGTTTTTCCGGGGGGGGCCCGAGCTCTGGAAACACCATATATTTT.

The chain carries TRBV5-4 and TRBJ2-1; D unclear. Germline CDR1 reads SGHNT; CDR2 reads YYREEE (reference sequence). This CDR3 comprises 12 residues. Trimming stripped 2 bases from V and 15 bases from J, with 15 bases between. As DNA, the CDR3 is TGTGCCAGCAGCTTTGGCAGCCTAGTTCGGTTCTTC. Translating gives CASSFGSLVRFF.

The sample holds one count of this clone. The CDR3 loop reads CASSQLGGQGPDTQYF. The CDR3 DNA reads TGTGCCAGCAGCCAACTCGGGGGACAGGGGCCAGATACGCAGTATTTT. The rearrangement uses TRBV11-2 and TRBJ2-3, with 10 bases identical to TRBD1. Germline values: CDR1 SGHAT, CDR2 FQNNGV. The CDR3 covers 16 residues. The ends lost 5 bases at V and 4 bases at J; junction bases unmatched: 9.

This chain joins TRBV12-3 or TRBV12-4 and TRBJ1-2; TRBD1 is a possible D gene (5 bases). Trimming cost V 6 bases and J 6 bases, with 14 bases left between them. The CDR3 loop spans 13 amino acids. CDR3 sequence reads: CASSPAVQDGYTF. For the CDR3, the DNA is TGTGCCAGCAGCCCGGCGGTACAGGATGGCTACACCTTC.

V is TRBV27 and J is TRBJ2-1; 12 positions match TRBD2. The CDR3 runs to 13 residues. The V and J ends lost 6 bases and 15 bases, in that order; junction bases with no gene match: 9. Germline CDR1 and CDR2: MNHEY and SMNVEV (reference sequence). CDR3 protein: CASSPRLAGEGFF. CDR3 sequence (DNA): TGTGCCAGCAGCCCCCGACTAGCGGGAGAGGGGTTCTTC.

The chain recombines TRBV3-1 (or the pseudogene TRBV3-2) with TRBJ1-3; D is uncertain. This CDR3 has 13 amino acids. Germline V gene data show CDR1 as LGHDT and CDR2 as YNNKEL (reference sequence). The V end was cut by 0 bases, the J end by 5 bases, with 5 bases between. The CDR3 loop is CASSQDRRNTIYF. The CDR3 DNA sequence: TGTGCCAGCAGCCAAGATAGAAGAAACACCATATATTTT.

This clone has just one count. This chain joins TRBV10-2 and TRBJ1-5; maybe TRBD1 (6 bases). V was clipped by 4 bases and J by 0 bases, with 16 bases between them. Germline CDR1 and CDR2: WSHSY and SAAADI. The CDR3 is 17 residues long. The CDR3 bases are TGCGCCAGCAGTGGCCCGGGGACACTCTATAGCAATCAGCCCCAGCATTTT. Encoded protein: CASSGPGTLYSNQPQHF.

This clone has only a few counts. The DNA of the CDR3 is TGTGCCAGCAGGACAGACAGGGGGTTCTATTCACCCCTCCACTTT. It yields the protein CASRTDRGFYSPLHF. The chain joins TRBV27 to TRBJ1-6; TRBD1 aligns across 9 bases. V shed 6 bases, J shed 8 bases, and the junction held 8 bases outside the gene matches. The CDR3 has 15 amino acids. CDR1 is MNHEY and CDR2 is SMNVEV in the germline V gene (reference sequence).

The chain joins TRBV6-5 to TRBJ1-2; TRBD1 matches at 8 bases. The CDR3 contains 13 residues. The ends lost 2 bases at V and 7 bases at J; junction bases unmatched: 3. Per germline, CDR1 MNHEY and CDR2 SVGAGI. The CDR3 DNA follows: TGTGCCAGCAGTTACACTACAGGGGGTGGCTACACCTTC. It yields the protein CASSYTTGGGYTF.

The chain combines TRBV10-2 with TRBJ1-1; 9 nucleotides align to TRBD1. CDR1 and CDR2 (germline): WSHSY, SAAADI. The trim removed 4 bases at V and 8 bases at J, leaving 8 bases unmatched. The length of the CDR3 is 14 residues. DNA for the CDR3: TGCGCCAGCAGTGCCGGGACAGGGTCCAAGGAAGCTTTCTTT. Translation: CASSAGTGSKEAFF.

The V call is TRBV19, the J call TRBJ1-1; no clear D gene. CDR1 is LNHDA, CDR2 SQIVND, per germline (reference sequence). Trimming took off 8 bases at V and 3 bases at J, with 7 bases between the two ends. The CDR3 covers 11 residues. The DNA for the CDR3 is TGTGCCAGTGTTTATTACACTGAAGCTTTCTTT. Its protein is CASVYYTEAFF.

The chain couples TRBV7-9 to TRBJ2-2; weak D call: TRBD2 (5 bases). This CDR3 is 12 amino acids long. The V end was cut by 10 bases, the J end by 5 bases, with 11 bases between. From germline, CDR1 is SEHNR and CDR2 FQNEAQ (reference sequence). The CDR3: CANRRETGELFF. CDR3 coding DNA: TGTGCCAACCGTCGGGAAACCGGGGAGCTGTTTTTT.

The gene calls are TRBV2 and TRBJ2-2; TRBD1 aligns across 8 bases. There are 16 residues in the CDR3. Germline V gene sequence: CDR1 SNHLY, CDR2 FYNNEI. Germline trimming cut 6 bases from V and 4 bases from J; bases unmatched to any gene: 10. CDR3 sequence: CASRLSGQARTGELFF. The CDR3 DNA reads TGTGCCAGCAGGCTATCGGGACAGGCACGCACCGGGGAGCTGTTTTTT.

The V and J genes are TRBV23-1 and TRBJ1-2; perhaps TRBD1 as D (6 bases). TRBV23-1 is treated as an ORF (open reading frame) with a function not yet certain. V gave up 6 bases and J gave up 2 bases, with 13 bases separating them. CDR3 length: 14 residues. CDR3 loop: CASRPQGLNYGYTF. Written as DNA, the CDR3 is TGCGCCAGCAGACCACAGGGTCTGAACTATGGCTACACCTTC.

This clone was recorded once. At the DNA level, this CDR3 is encoded by other sequences in the same sample as well. This chain joins TRBV3-1 (or the pseudogene TRBV3-2) and TRBJ2-3, with 7 bases lining up with TRBD2. Germline CDR1 and CDR2: LGHDT and YNNKEL (reference sequence). The ends lost 0 bases at V and 0 bases at J; junction bases unmatched: 0. This CDR3 has 15 residues. The CDR3 here is CASSQEAGSTDTQYF. The CDR3 coding sequence is TGTGCCAGCAGCCAAGAAGCGGGGAGCACAGATACGCAGTATTTT.

The chain has TRBV30 and TRBJ1-1; 7 nucleotides align to TRBD1. The CDR3 has 14 residues. From germline, CDR1 is GTSNPN and CDR2 SVGIG (reference sequence). With 3 bases clipped from V and 0 bases from J, the junction kept 4 bases outside the gene matches. The CDR3 region is CAWRGDSLNTEAFF. The CDR3 DNA reads as TGTGCCTGGAGGGGGGACAGCCTGAACACTGAAGCTTTCTTT.

This chain joins TRBV5-1 and TRBJ2-1; 11 bases match TRBD2. Looked up from germline, CDR1 is SGHRS and CDR2 is YFSETQ. This CDR3 contains 17 residues. Trimming at V came to 2 bases and at J to 3 bases, leaving 7 bases not matched to a gene. CDR3 in amino acids: CASSLETSGKGYNEQFF. DNA of the CDR3: TGCGCCAGCAGCTTAGAGACTAGCGGGAAGGGCTACAATGAGCAGTTCTTC.

The rearrangement joins TRBV5-1 to TRBJ1-1; 9 nucleotides line up with TRBD1. V lost 0 bases, J lost 3 bases, and 6 bases stayed unmatched. The CDR3 consists of 16 residues. The germline gives CDR1 SGHRS, CDR2 YFSETQ. The DNA for the CDR3 is TGCGCCAGCAGCTTGGGACAGGGGGTGGGGCACACTGAAGCTTTCTTT. Its protein is CASSLGQGVGHTEAFF.

As for this clone: Other DNA sequences within the sample encode an identical CDR3. The chain links TRBV18 to TRBJ1-2; 7 bases align to TRBD1. CDR3 length equals 13 residues. Germline CDR1 and CDR2: KGHSH and LQKENI. With 3 bases clipped from V and 4 bases from J, the junction kept 2 bases outside the gene matches. The CDR3: CASSPDRSYGYTF. Written as DNA, the CDR3 is TGTGCCAGCTCACCGGACAGGAGCTATGGCTACACCTTC.

On this clone: Other DNA sequences of this sample code for an identical CDR3. The chain carries TRBV5-1 and TRBJ2-7, with 11 bases lining up with TRBD1. The CDR3 has 15 amino acids. J gave up 0 bases and V 4 bases, and 3 bases lay outside the gene matches. Germline CDR1 SGHRS, CDR2 YFSETQ. CDR3 sequence reads: CASSPGTGGSYEQYF. The CDR3 bases are TGCGCCAGCAGCCCGGGGACAGGGGGCTCCTACGAGCAGTACTTC.

This clone was seen a few times. The rearrangement uses TRBV7-9 and TRBJ2-7; 13 bases are shared with TRBD2. This CDR3 contains 16 residues. The V gene end was trimmed by 5 bases and the J gene end by 5 bases; junction bases not matched to a gene: 9. Germline lookup yields CDR1 SEHNR and CDR2 FQNEAQ (reference sequence). CDR3: CASSPYGLAGANEQYF. The CDR3 region has the DNA TGTGCCAGCAGCCCCTATGGACTAGCGGGAGCTAACGAGCAGTACTTC.

This clone was observed a handful of times. The rearrangement joins TRBV11-2 to TRBJ1-2, with 10 positions matching TRBD1. The V gene's germline CDR1 is SGHAT and CDR2 FQNNGV. The CDR3 is made up of 17 amino acids. J was trimmed by 5 bases and V by 5 bases; bases with no gene match: 14. The CDR3, as DNA: TGTGCCAGCAGCCCCTTAGCCGACAGGGGGCGCCGGTATGGCTACACCTTC. This gives the protein CASSPLADRGRRYGYTF.

The DNA of the CDR3 is TGTGCCAGCAGTGAGGGCAGGGGGCCGGGCAATCAGCCCCAGCATTTT. It codes for CASSEGRGPGNQPQHF. The V gene is TRBV6-1, the J gene TRBJ1-5; 8 bases align to TRBD1. The junction had 6 bases not matched to a gene; V was cut back by 3 bases and J by 2 bases. In germline, CDR1 is MNHNS, CDR2 SASEGT. This CDR3 region has 16 residues.

The gene calls are TRBV2 and TRBJ2-3, with 9 bases fitting TRBD2. The J segment lost 3 bases and the V segment lost 10 bases, leaving 11 bases of the junction unmatched. This CDR3 has 15 amino acids. Germline assignment: CDR1 SNHLY and CDR2 FYNNEI. CDR3 loop: CATQLDLAGTDTQYF. The CDR3 coding sequence is TGTGCCACCCAGTTGGACCTAGCGGGGACAGATACGCAGTATTTT. Full variable domain (remainder filled in from reference TRBV2 and TRBJ2-3): EPEVTQTPSHQVTQMGQEVILRCVPISNHLYFYWYRQILGQKVEFLVSFYNNEISEKSEIFDDQFSVERPDGSNFTLKIRSTKLEDSAMYFCATQLDLAGTDTQYFGPGTRLTVL.

The J gene is TRBJ1-2, the V gene TRBV6-1; possible D gene TRBD1, 5 bases. The V end lost 2 bases, the J end lost 4 bases, and 17 bases lay between the germline ends. The V gene's germline CDR1 is MNHNS and CDR2 SASEGT. The CDR3 sequence is 16 residues long. CDR3 nucleotides: TGTGCCAGCAGTGAATCTCTCTTTGACAGTGGCTATGGCTACACCTTC. Protein product: CASSESLFDSGYGYTF.

The chain employs TRBV19 and TRBJ2-7; 7 nucleotides match TRBD2. V trimming: 4 bases; J trimming: 7 bases; junction bases outside the gene matches: 7. CDR1 and CDR2 (germline): LNHDA, SQIVND (reference sequence). This CDR3 comprises 13 residues. The CDR3 loop is CASSTSGKGEQYF. In nucleotides, the CDR3 is TGTGCCAGTAGTACTAGCGGTAAAGGGGAGCAGTACTTC.